Listed here is a single T cell receptor beta chain. Its specificity is unknown. CDR1 is MDHEN, CDR2 SYDVKM, per germline. CDR3 length equals 15 residues. V was pared by 5 bases and J by 5 bases, with 12 bases of the junction left unmatched. The method was immunoSEQ multiplex PCR; TCRdb's version includes in-frame clones alone and lacks a portion of them. The repertoire holds under 150,000 clones, with just over 85% as singletons. These data are taken from a study of T cell responses to AZD1222 COVID-19 vaccine. Study conclusions and caveats: Two doses of AZD1222 preceded a rise in Spike-specific TCR breadth and depth. Spike-spanning, vaccine-associated CD4 TCRs were dominant at 160-218 and 743-854. Only a handful of AZD1222 recipients, several in all, had baseline seropositivity.

The chain uses TRBV28 and TRBJ2-7; 7 bases agree with TRBD2. Sequencing was performed on peripheral blood, taken on day 0 of MenACWY control vaccination. The source of this sequence is an adult in good health. CDR3 in amino acids: CASSPPGAGVHEQYF. The CDR3 DNA sequence: TGTGCCAGCAGTCCCCCGGGTGCGGGGGTCCACGAGCAGTACTTC.